The 17 T cell receptor beta chains listed next were all sequenced from one sample in a study of post-analysis software for immune sequencing data. Findings and limits, study-wide: The five TRBV segments detected at higher frequency in patients than in controls included TRBV5-6, TRBV5-1 and TRBV20-1.

These TCRs are of unknown antigen specificity. The library was made from cDNA and included unique molecular identifiers. TCRdb re-derived calls from the PCR reads in MiXCR, one entry per CDR3 protein. The sample lists about 200,000 distinct CDR3 sequences, over 25% occurring once. What was sequenced was blood. These receptors were collected from a girl under 18 with multiple sclerosis.

A word on this clonotype: Mismatch with germline at one junction end may stem from a read error. The chain couples TRBV12-3 or TRBV12-4 to TRBJ2-3; D may be TRBD1 or TRBD2 (5 bases each). This CDR3 comprises 15 residues. In nucleotides, the CDR3 is TGTGCCAGCAGTTTATCAGGGAGAGTTACAGATATGCAGTATTTT. Protein product: CASSLSGRVTDMQYF.

Ten or more counts support this clonotype. J is TRBJ2-5 and V is TRBV5-1; no reliable D call. CDR3 length: 13 amino acids. The germline V and J ends were trimmed by 0 bases and 1 base, with 4 bases remaining between them. Germline V CDR1 and CDR2: SGHRS, YFSETQ. Here the CDR3 DNA reads TGCGCCAGCAGCTTGGGCGCCCAAGAGACCCAGTACTTC. It is translated as CASSLGAQETQYF.

This clonotype showed up many times. The rearrangement links TRBV29-1 to TRBJ2-1; D gene ambiguous. Germline CDR1 SQVTM, CDR2 ANQGSEA. This CDR3 contains 14 residues. V lost 2 bases to trimming and J lost 0 bases, with 8 bases between them. The CDR3 spells CSVESTASYNEQFF. In DNA form, the CDR3 reads TGCAGCGTTGAAAGTACAGCCTCCTACAATGAGCAGTTCTTC.

This clonotype was seen a few times. The chain couples TRBV2 to TRBJ2-7; no firm D call. The CDR3 runs to 12 residues. The ends were cut back, 8 bases at V and 5 bases at J, with 13 bases in the middle. Germline V gives CDR1 SNHLY, CDR2 FYNNEI. This CDR3 reads CASSESLDEQYF. CDR3 DNA sequence: TGTGCCAGCTCGGAGAGTCTCGACGAGCAGTACTTC.

This clonotype appeared a single time. V gene TRBV7-2 combines with J gene TRBJ2-1, with TRBD2 identical over 7 bases. V was pared by 5 bases and J by 5 bases, with 9 bases of the junction left unmatched. Germline assignment: CDR1 SGHTA and CDR2 FQGNSA. The CDR3 has 15 residues. CDR3 protein: CASSHRDYGDNEQFF. In DNA form, the CDR3 reads TGTGCCAGCAGCCACCGGGACTATGGAGACAATGAGCAGTTCTTC.

This clonotype was detected a few times. This sequence joins TRBV6-1 and TRBJ1-5; D is uncertain. Between the trimmed V and J ends, which lost 7 bases and 2 bases, there was a span of 6 bases. Germline V lookup: CDR1 MNHNS, CDR2 SASEGT. This CDR3 spans 12 amino acids. The CDR3, as DNA: TGTGCCAGCAAGCGGGGCAATCAGCCCCAGCATTTT. This translates into CASKRGNQPQHF.

The V and J genes are TRBV5-1 and TRBJ2-5, with a weak D call TRBD1 (5 bases). Germline CDR1 and CDR2: SGHRS and YFSETQ. The CDR3 has 16 amino acids. The germline V and J ends were trimmed by 9 bases and 11 bases, with 32 bases remaining between them. CDR3 residues: CATLEATVSHNGEQYF. The CDR3 coding sequence is TGCGCCACCCTTGAGGCGACAGTTTCCCACAACGGTGAGCAGTACTTC.

This clonotype was detected only once. This sequence joins TRBV27 and TRBJ1-6, with D tentatively TRBD1 (6 bases). Trimming took 0 bases from V and 7 from J, leaving 10 bases between them. The germline CDR1 and CDR2 sequences are MNHEY and SMNVEV (reference sequence). This CDR3 comprises 15 residues. CDR3 residues: CASSLSKGGNSPLHF. The CDR3 DNA is TGTGCCAGCAGTTTATCAAAGGGGGGGAATTCACCCCTCCACTTT.

CDR3 residues: CATLAGGWNEQFF. DNA for the CDR3: TGTGCCACCTTAGCGGGAGGTTGGAATGAGCAGTTCTTC. This sequence joins TRBV25-1 and TRBJ2-1, with 10 bases fitting TRBD2. This CDR3 has 13 residues. V was pared by 10 bases and J by 7 bases, with 7 bases of the junction left unmatched. CDR1 is MGHDK, CDR2 SYGVNS, per germline.

Many counts were recorded for this clonotype. The chain combines TRBV7-9 with TRBJ1-2, with TRBD1 identical over 7 bases. CDR1 is SEHNR and CDR2 is FQNEAQ in the germline V gene (reference sequence). This CDR3 has 15 residues. Trimming took 1 base from V and 4 from J; bases not matched to a gene: 6. The CDR3 spells CASSLGLGTVYGYTF. The CDR3 DNA reads TGTGCCAGCAGCTTAGGTCTCGGGACAGTCTATGGCTACACCTTC.

This clonotype was observed many times. V and J are TRBV3-1 and TRBJ2-1; D possibly matches TRBD1 or TRBD2 (5 bases each). Germline CDR1 reads LGHDT; CDR2 reads YNNKEL (reference sequence). V dropped 0 bases and J dropped 2 bases, with 11 bases sitting between them. This CDR3 has 16 residues. The chain's CDR3 is CASSQDRGDPYNEQFF. The DNA of the CDR3 is TGTGCCAGCAGCCAAGATCGAGGGGACCCCTACAATGAGCAGTTCTTC.

There are many counts of this clonotype. The V and J genes are TRBV20-1 and TRBJ1-2; 7 bases match TRBD1. Unmatched junction bases numbered 10, after V lost 6 bases and J lost 3 bases. The CDR3 covers 14 residues. Germline CDR1 is DFQATT and CDR2 is SNEGSKA (reference sequence). The CDR3 region has the DNA TGCAGTGCCGCCGGGACAGCGAGTCACTATGGCTACACCTTC. Translation: CSAAGTASHYGYTF.

The chain has TRBV3-1 and TRBJ2-5; 7 bases fit TRBD1. The J call could be wrong; TRBJ2-7 is a better fit for the DNA end. The germline V gene has CDR1 LGHDT and CDR2 YNNKEL (reference sequence). This CDR3 has 17 amino acids. The CDR3 loop is CASSQEGIVRGPDEQYF. CDR3 DNA sequence: TGTGCCAGCAGCCAAGAAGGTATCGTAAGGGGGCCTGACGAGCAGTACTTC.

The J gene is TRBJ1-1, the V gene TRBV4-2; maybe TRBD1 (6 bases). Trimming stripped 0 bases from V and 1 base from J, with 6 bases between. The V gene's germline CDR1 is LGHNA and CDR2 YNFKEQ. The CDR3 covers 14 residues. The CDR3 bases are TGTGCCAGCAGCCAAGAGGGACAGAACACTGAAGCTTTCTTT. It encodes CASSQEGQNTEAFF.

This clonotype was observed at least ten times. The chain is built from TRBV5-6 and TRBJ2-1, with 7 nucleotides matching TRBD1. The CDR3 covers 15 residues. The germline V gene encodes CDR1 SGHDT and CDR2 YYEEEE. Trimming at V came to 3 bases and at J to 7 bases, leaving 10 bases not matched to a gene. CDR3 in amino acids: CASSSDRVVRNEQFF. The CDR3 bases are TGTGCCAGCAGCTCTGACAGGGTGGTAAGAAATGAGCAGTTCTTC.

This clonotype was counted many times. The J gene is TRBJ2-2, the V gene TRBV15, with D possibly TRBD1 on 6 matching bases. Between the trimmed V and J ends, which lost 1 base and 6 bases, there was a span of 9 bases. The CDR3 is 14 residues long. Germline-derived CDR1 and CDR2 are LNHNV and YYDKDF (reference sequence). The CDR3 is CATSRVAGAGELFF. The CDR3 DNA reads as TGTGCCACCAGCAGAGTCGCAGGGGCCGGGGAGCTGTTTTTT.

The chain links TRBV4-1 to TRBJ2-5; 8 bases agree with TRBD2. Trimming cost V 0 bases and J 11 bases; bases outside gene matches: 14. The CDR3 has 16 residues. Germline CDR1 and CDR2: MGHRA and YSYEKL. CDR3 sequence (DNA): TGCGCCAGCAGCCAAGATCTCGGGAGGGACTACAATGAGCAGTACTTC. Protein product: CASSQDLGRDYNEQYF.